In this sample, the clone carrying this T cell receptor beta chain turned up once. This specimen comes from a study of blood T cell repertoires in COVID-19. Data came from immunoSEQ multiplex PCR; TCRdb stores just in-frame clones and leaves some out. The top ten clones hold around 2% of a sample with approximately 200,000 clones, roughly 87% of them seen once. The CDR3 totals 12 residues. Germline assignment: CDR1 SGHAT and CDR2 FQDESV (reference sequence). V gave up 7 bases and J gave up 4 bases, with 7 bases separating them. This clonotype originated in a woman aged 25 to 39 who had recovered from COVID-19. The V call is TRBV11-1, the J call TRBJ1-4; D is unclear. Sample: PBMCs or T cells enriched from blood (not recorded which). In DNA, the CDR3 is TGTGCCAGCACGACTGGTAATGAAAAACTGTTTTTT. As protein: CASTTGNEKLFF. Full variable domain (outside the CDR3, taken from reference TRBV11-1 and TRBJ1-4): EAEVAQSPRYKITEKSQAVAFWCDPISGHATLYWYRQILGQGPELLVQFQDESVVDDSQLPKDRFSAERLKGVDSTLKIQPAELGDSAMYLCASTTGNEKLFFGSGTQLSVL.